This entry lists 5 T cell receptor beta chains sequenced from one sample in a study of blood T cell repertoires in COVID-19. Clones were sequenced by immunoSEQ multiplex PCR, and TCRdb holds only the in-frame ones, with some missing. The repertoire holds roughly 190,000 clones, almost 85% seen once, with roughly 5% in the top ten. The sample comprised peripheral blood. The receptors were gathered from a woman aged 70 to 79 with active or convalescent COVID-19.

This sequence joins TRBV5-8 and TRBJ2-7, with a weak D call TRBD2 (6 bases). Germline values: CDR1 SGHTS, CDR2 YDEGEE. This CDR3 has 15 residues. Trimming left V 4 bases short and J 2 bases short, with 16 bases between. The CDR3, as DNA: TGTGCCAGCAGCCAGGAGGGTCAGATTGCCTACGAGCAGTACTTC. It specifies CASSQEGQIAYEQYF. Complete variable domain (other parts from reference TRBV5-8 and TRBJ2-7): EAGVTQSPTHLIKTRGQQATLRCSPISGHTSVYWYQQALGLGLQFLLWYDEGEERNRGNFPPRFSGRQFPNYSSELNVNALELEDSALYLCASSQEGQIAYEQYFGPGTRLTVT.

The chain is built from TRBV6-5 and TRBJ2-3, with 12 nucleotides matching TRBD2. Germline CDR1 and CDR2: MNHEY and SVGAGI. CDR3 length equals 15 residues. J lost 2 bases, V lost 9 bases, and 6 bases had no gene match. CDR3 loop: CASVTSGSFTDTQYF. In nucleotides, the CDR3 is TGTGCCAGTGTGACTAGCGGGAGCTTCACAGATACGCAGTATTTT.

This clone was found once. The chain employs TRBV7-3 and TRBJ2-7; weak D call: TRBD2 (5 bases). The CDR3 runs to 14 residues. Trimming left V 0 bases short and J 0 bases short, with 6 bases between. Germline CDR1 reads SGHTA; CDR2 reads FQGTGA. The CDR3 loop reads CASSLTDFSYEQYF. CDR3 coding DNA: TGTGCCAGCAGCTTAACGGACTTCTCCTACGAGCAGTACTTC. Variable domain in full (rest from reference TRBV7-3 and TRBJ2-7): GAGVSQTPSNKVTEKGKYVELRCDPISGHTALYWYRQSLGQGPEFLIYFQGTGAADDSGLPNDRFFAVRPEGSVSTLKIQRTERGDSAVYLCASSLTDFSYEQYFGPGTRLTVT.

This clone came up a few times. In the same sample, other DNA sequences code for this CDR3. The chain uses TRBV27 and TRBJ1-2; D is unclear. V lost 3 bases to trimming and J lost 1 base, with 6 bases between them. CDR1 MNHEY and CDR2 SMNVEV come from the germline V gene (reference sequence). CDR3 length equals 13 residues. CDR3 in DNA: TGTGCCAGCAGTTTCTCGAGTAACTATGGCTACACCTTC. This encodes CASSFSSNYGYTF.

The V call is TRBV7-3, the J call TRBJ2-1, with 9 bases matching TRBD2. V lost 0 bases and J lost 9; bases outside the gene matches: 12. The CDR3 has 17 residues. The germline V gene encodes CDR1 SGHTA and CDR2 FQGTGA. CDR3 loop: CASSLTAGSGSVGEQFF. Here the CDR3 DNA reads TGTGCCAGCAGCTTAACGGCGGGTAGCGGGAGCGTGGGTGAGCAGTTCTTC.